This record concerns one T cell receptor beta chain sequence. The antigen is undetermined. These data come from a study of cytomegalovirus exposure and HLA in healthy donors. Study-wide findings and caveats: The authors later found TCR association rates varying by HLA locus, with DRB1 most and HLA-C fewest. Follow-up analysis seemed to connect common viral pathogens with several of the most significant clusters identified.

The CDR3 totals 14 residues. Germline V gene data show CDR1 as SGHTS and CDR2 as YDEGEE. J gave up 4 bases and V 6 bases, and 5 bases lay outside the gene matches. PCR primers comprised 60 Vbeta and 13 Jbeta primers. TCRdb's table, derived via immunoSEQ multiplex PCR, lists solely in-frame clones and lacks some. Altogether 130,000 or so clones are present, over 8% being singletons, with the ten largest covering under 7%. The J gene is TRBJ1-2, the V gene TRBV5-8; 11 bases agree with TRBD1. Specimen: PBMCs. The clonotype comes from a man aged 35 to 55 in good health and CMV-seronegative. The CDR3: CASIGTGGFYGYTF. CDR3 in DNA: TGTGCCAGCATCGGGACAGGGGGTTTCTATGGCTACACCTTC.